Listed here is a single TCR beta chain. Its specific antigen is unknown. Base qualities are not at hand, and no much larger clone is one base apart. Libraries were built with the immunoSEQ multiplex PCR assay. Not all clones reach the TCRdb copy of this immuneACCESS table, which keeps in-frame sequences only. Checked studies attribute under half of the gap to unresolved V genes and leave the rest unexplained. Across this sample there are 60,000 to 70,000 clones, with about 82% seen only once. The ten largest account for 4.5% to 7% of the sample. The entry originates in a study of control samples from healthy donors and cancer patients (dated by TCRdb to the early 2020s). What was sequenced was blood. This receptor was taken from a man in his forties in good health.

The CDR3: CASSPRQGANYGYTF. The DNA sequence reads TGTGCCAGCAGCCCACGACAGGGAGCTAACTATGGCTACACCTTC. The chain uses TRBV7-2 and TRBJ1-2, with TRBD1 identical over 7 junction bases. Trimming leaves V shorter by 5 bases and J shorter by 0 bases, with the junction holding 6 bases beyond the gene matches. The germline V gene yields SGHTA for CDR1 and FQGNSA for CDR2. Inclusive of the bounding cysteine and phenylalanine, the CDR3 is 15 residues long. Only CDR3 DNA remains: 45 bases, in frame from the first base.